This TCR beta chain comes out of a study of blood T cell repertoires in COVID-19. Study information: Acute and convalescent COVID-19 specimens originated in the United States, Italy and Spain. Sample material is recorded as cDNA or gDNA derived from T cells, B-cell-depleted T cells, or PBMCs.

Per the original data handling: Estimation of nucleated cell counts relied on the amplification of reference gene primers. The table came from immunoSEQ multiplex PCR; TCRdb's copy has only in-frame clones and leaves some out. V, J and clone size reflect that table, while D and trimming were determined from the DNA. The data show roughly 200,000 clones, around 87% seen once. The CDR3 extends over 16 amino acids. V shed 1 base and J shed 0 bases, with 10 bases lying between them. The germline CDR1 and CDR2 sequences are LGHNA and YNFKEQ. The receptor's source is a man aged 45 to 65 with acute or convalescent COVID-19. The sequenced sample consisted of peripheral blood. The chain has TRBV4-2 and TRBJ1-3; D is possibly TRBD1 (5 bases). CDR3 sequence (DNA): TGTGCCAGCAGCCAAGCGGGGACTCCCTCTGGAAACACCATATATTTT. It yields the protein CASSQAGTPSGNTIYF.